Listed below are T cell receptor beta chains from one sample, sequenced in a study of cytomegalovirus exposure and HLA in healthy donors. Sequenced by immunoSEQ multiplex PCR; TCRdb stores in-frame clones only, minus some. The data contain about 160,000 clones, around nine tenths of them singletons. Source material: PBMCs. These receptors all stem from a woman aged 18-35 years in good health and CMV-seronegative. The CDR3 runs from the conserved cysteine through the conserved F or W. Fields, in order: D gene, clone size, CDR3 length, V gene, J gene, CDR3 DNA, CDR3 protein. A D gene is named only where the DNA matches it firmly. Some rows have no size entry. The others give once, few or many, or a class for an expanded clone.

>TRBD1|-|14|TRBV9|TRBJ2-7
TGTGCCAGCAGCGCCCGGACAGGGGCTGGAGAGCAGTACTTC
CASSARTGAGEQYF
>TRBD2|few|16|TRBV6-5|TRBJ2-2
TGTGCCAGCAGTTCTCCGGGACTAGAAGGGTCCGGGGAGCTGTTTTTT
CASSSPGLEGSGELFF
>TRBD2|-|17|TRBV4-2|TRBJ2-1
TGTGCCAGCAGCCAAGATTTTCAGACTAGCGGCTTTGATGAGCAGTTCTTC
CASSQDFQTSGFDEQFF
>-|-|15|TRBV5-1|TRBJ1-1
TGCGCCAGCAGCCGACGGGGGGACCTGAACACTGAAGCTTTCTTT
CASSRRGDLNTEAFF
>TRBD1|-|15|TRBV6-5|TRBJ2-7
TGTGCCAGTAGCCAGGGACAGGGGATATCCTACGAGCAGTACTTC
CASSQGQGISYEQYF
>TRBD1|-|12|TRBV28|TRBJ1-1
TGTGCCAGCAGTCCGAGGGGCAGGGGGCTTTTCTTT
CASSPRGRGLFF
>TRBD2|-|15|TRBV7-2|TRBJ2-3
TGTGCCAGCAGCTTAGAGGCTAGCGGGACAGATACGCAGTATTTT
CASSLEASGTDTQYF
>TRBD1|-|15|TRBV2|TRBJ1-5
TGTGCCAGCAGTGACACGGCAGGGGGTGGTCGGCCCCAGCATTTT
CASSDTAGGGRPQHF
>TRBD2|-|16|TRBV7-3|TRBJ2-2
TGTGCCAGCAGCTTATTTGGGACTACGCCCACCGGGGAGCTGTTTTTT
CASSLFGTTPTGELFF
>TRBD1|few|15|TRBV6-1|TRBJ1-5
TGTGCCAGCAGTGCCCGACAGGGAAGCAATCAGCCCCAGCATTTT
CASSARQGSNQPQHF
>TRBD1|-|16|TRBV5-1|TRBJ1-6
TGCGCCAGCAGCTTGGCCGGGGACAGGGGCAATTCACCCCTCCACTTT
CASSLAGDRGNSPLHF
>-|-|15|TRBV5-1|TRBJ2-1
TGCGCCAGCAGCTTGACAGGGCCCTCCTACAATGAGCAGTTCTTC
CASSLTGPSYNEQFF
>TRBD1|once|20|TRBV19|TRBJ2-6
TGTGCCAGTAGTATAGATCTATACGGCAGGGGGAGATCTGGGGCCAACGTCCTGACTTTC
CASSIDLYGRGRSGANVLTF
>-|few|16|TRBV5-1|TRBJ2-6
TGCGCCAGCAGCTACTCGACAGTAGCTGGGGCCAACGTCCTGACTTTC
CASSYSTVAGANVLTF
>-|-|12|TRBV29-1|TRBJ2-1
TGCAGCGTTGGCCCAGGGGACAATGAGCAGTTCTTC
CSVGPGDNEQFF
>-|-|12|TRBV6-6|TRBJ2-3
TGTGCCAGCAGCCCTAGCACAGATACGCAGTATTTT
CASSPSTDTQYF
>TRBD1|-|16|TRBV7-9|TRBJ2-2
TGTGCCAGCAGCTCCGGACAGGGACCGAACACCGGGGAGCTGTTTTTT
CASSSGQGPNTGELFF
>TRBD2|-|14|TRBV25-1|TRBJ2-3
TGTGCCAGCAGTGAGCCTGGGAGGGCAGATACGCAGTATTTT
CASSEPGRADTQYF
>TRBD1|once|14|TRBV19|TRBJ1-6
TGTGCCAGTAGTCCGGGACAGGGGAATTCACCCCTCCACTTT
CASSPGQGNSPLHF
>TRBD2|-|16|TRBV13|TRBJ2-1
TGTGCCAGCAGCTTAGGGGGTAGCGGGAGTATGAATGAGCAGTTCTTC
CASSLGGSGSMNEQFF
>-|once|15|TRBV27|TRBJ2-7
TGTGCCAGCAGTCGTCTTGGGGACACCACCTACGAGCAGTACTTC
CASSRLGDTTYEQYF
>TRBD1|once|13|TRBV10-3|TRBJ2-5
TGTGCCATCAGTAGGGACAGCCAAGAGACCCAGTACTTC
CAISRDSQETQYF
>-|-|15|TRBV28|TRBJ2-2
TGTGCCAGCAGTTTTCGCGGGATCAACACCGGGGAGCTGTTTTTT
CASSFRGINTGELFF
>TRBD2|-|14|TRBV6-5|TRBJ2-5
TGTGCCAGCACCCCGGGACTAGCGAGGGAGACCCAGTACTTC
CASTPGLARETQYF
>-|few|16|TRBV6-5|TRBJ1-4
TGTGCCAGCAGTTACTCCTGGGGCGCAACTAATGAAAAACTGTTTTTT
CASSYSWGATNEKLFF
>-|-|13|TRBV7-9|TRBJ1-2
TGTGCCAGCAGCATAGACCCCACTCGGGGCTACACCTTC
CASSIDPTRGYTF
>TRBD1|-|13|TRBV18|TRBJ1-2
TGTGCCAGCTCACCAGGGACAGCCTATGGCTACACCTTC
CASSPGTAYGYTF
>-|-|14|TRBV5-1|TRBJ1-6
TGCGCCAGCAGCTTGGGGGAGGTTTATTCACCCCTCCACTTT
CASSLGEVYSPLHF
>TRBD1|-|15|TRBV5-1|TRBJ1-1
TGCGCCAGCACCAAGACAGGGGGTTTGAACACTGAAGCTTTCTTT
CASTKTGGLNTEAFF
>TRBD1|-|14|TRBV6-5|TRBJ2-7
TGTGCCAGCAGCACCGGGACAGGGCTCTACGAGCAGTACTTC
CASSTGTGLYEQYF
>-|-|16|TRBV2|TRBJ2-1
TGTGCCAGCAGTGTGGGAGCAACGAGCTCCTACAATGAGCAGTTCTTC
CASSVGATSSYNEQFF
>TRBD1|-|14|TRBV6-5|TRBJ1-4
TGTGCCAGCAGCTCCGGGACAGTGAGTGAAAAACTGTTTTTT
CASSSGTVSEKLFF
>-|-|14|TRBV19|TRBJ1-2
TGTGCCAGTAGTATGGTGGGACAAGGCTATGGCTACACCTTC
CASSMVGQGYGYTF
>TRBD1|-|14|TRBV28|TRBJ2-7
TGTGCCAGCAGGGGACAGGGAAGCTCCTACGAGCAGTACTTC
CASRGQGSSYEQYF
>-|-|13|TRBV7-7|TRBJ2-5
TGTGCCAGCAGCTTAGACTCCCAAGAGACCCAGTACTTC
CASSLDSQETQYF
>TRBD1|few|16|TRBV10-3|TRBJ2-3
TGTGCCATCAGTGATGGACAGGCGCCTAGCACAGATACGCAGTATTTT
CAISDGQAPSTDTQYF
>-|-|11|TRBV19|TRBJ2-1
TGTGCCACCGACAGTTACAATGAGCAGTTCTTC
CATDSYNEQFF
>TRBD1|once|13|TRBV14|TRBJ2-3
TGTGCCAGCAGACGGACAGGGACAGATACGCAGTATTTT
CASRRTGTDTQYF
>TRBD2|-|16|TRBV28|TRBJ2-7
TGTGCCAGCAGTTACCGGGGACTAGCGGCCTCCTACGAGCAGTACTTC
CASSYRGLAASYEQYF
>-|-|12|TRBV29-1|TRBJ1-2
TGCAGCGTTGTAGCGGACAAGGAGGGCTACACCTTC
CSVVADKEGYTF
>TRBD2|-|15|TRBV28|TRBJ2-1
TGTGCCAGCAGTGCGACTAGCGGTTCCTACAATGAGCAGTTCTTC
CASSATSGSYNEQFF
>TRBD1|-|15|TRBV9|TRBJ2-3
TGTGCCAGCAGCGTATCGGGACAGTCCACAGATACGCAGTATTTT
CASSVSGQSTDTQYF
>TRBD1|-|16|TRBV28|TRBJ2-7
TGTGCCAGCAGCCACCCGTTGGACAGGGGGACGGGCGAGCAGTACTTC
CASSHPLDRGTGEQYF
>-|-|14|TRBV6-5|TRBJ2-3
TGTGCCAGCTCCACCGCATGGAGGGCAGATACGCAGTATTTT
CASSTAWRADTQYF
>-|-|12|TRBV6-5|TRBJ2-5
TGTGCCAGCAGCCCCCAGAGGGAGACCCAGTACTTC
CASSPQRETQYF
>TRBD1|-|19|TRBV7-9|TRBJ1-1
TGTGCCAGCATCTATCGACTACCCCTTTGGGGGACAGGGCCCACTGAAGCTTTCTTT
CASIYRLPLWGTGPTEAFF
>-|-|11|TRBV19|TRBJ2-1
TGTGCCAGTAGTTGGGCTGTTGAGCAGTTCTTC
CASSWAVEQFF
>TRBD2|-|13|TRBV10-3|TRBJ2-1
TGTGCCATCAGTGTGACTAGCACCAATGAGCAGTTCTTC
CAISVTSTNEQFF
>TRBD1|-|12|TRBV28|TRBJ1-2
TGTGCCAGCAGTTTAAGGGACAGGGGCTACACCTTC
CASSLRDRGYTF
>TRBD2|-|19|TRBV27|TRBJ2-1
TGTGCCCCCACTAGGACTAGCGGGGGGGCCGGTGTGTTTAAGGGTGAGCAGTTCTTC
CAPTRTSGGAGVFKGEQFF
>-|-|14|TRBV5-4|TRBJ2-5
TGTGCCAGCAGCTTGGGAGGGGGCCAAGAGACCCAGTACTTC
CASSLGGGQETQYF
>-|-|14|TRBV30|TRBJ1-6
TGTGCCTGGAAAACACAGGGACATAATTCACCCCTCCACTTT
CAWKTQGHNSPLHF
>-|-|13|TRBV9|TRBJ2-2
TGTGCCAGTCGGTCAGGGAACACCGGGGAGCTGTTTTTT
CASRSGNTGELFF
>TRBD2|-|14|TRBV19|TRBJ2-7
TGTGCCAGTAGTAGAGCGGGGGTTCGGAACGAGCAGTACTTC
CASSRAGVRNEQYF
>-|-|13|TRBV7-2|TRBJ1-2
TGTGCCAGCAGCCAAGCGGGGATTTATGGCTACACCTTC
CASSQAGIYGYTF
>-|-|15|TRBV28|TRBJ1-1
TGTGCCAGCAGTTTCCCCCTGAGGAGGGATACTGAAGCTTTCTTT
CASSFPLRRDTEAFF
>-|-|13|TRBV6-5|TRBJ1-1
TGTGCCAGCAGTTACTCGCGGGACACTGAAGCTTTCTTT
CASSYSRDTEAFF